This T cell receptor beta chain stems from a study of T cells in Graves' hyperthyroidism and ophthalmopathy. Whole-study findings and limits: In blood, most of the thyroid clonotypes expanded above 0.001 were also present.

In germline, CDR1 is DFQATT, CDR2 SNEGSKA (reference sequence). The CDR3 covers 13 residues. This clonotype was counted a single time. Its antigen is unknown. The junction and the germline gene differ at one end; a read error may be behind it. The CDR3 regions of TCR beta were amplified from RNA transcripts. When the TCR CDR3 underwent first-round RT-PCR, the HTBI primer set was used. TCRdb called the multiplex PCR reads again in MiXCR, with one record for every CDR3 protein. The sample lists some 600,000 distinct CDR3 sequences, about 15% occurring once. The V and J genes are TRBV20-1 and TRBJ2-5; D might be TRBD2 (5 bases). Sequencing was carried out using blood. The TCR was taken from a woman in her twenties or thirties with Graves' hyperthyroidism that later progressed to Graves' ophthalmopathy. The CDR3 DNA reads as TGCAGTACCGGACCGGGAAAGCAAGAGACCCAGTGCTTC. Translated, it gives CSTGPGKQETQCF.